The entry that follows covers one TCR beta chain sequence. Antigen specificity is unknown. The V gene's germline CDR1 is SGHTA and CDR2 FQGNSA. The trim removed 3 bases at V and 6 bases at J, leaving 9 bases unmatched. There are 16 residues in the CDR3. The method was immunoSEQ multiplex PCR; TCRdb's version includes in-frame clones alone and lacks a portion of them. Found here are about 120,000 clones, around nine tenths of them singletons; the top ten hold about 6%. The record originates from a study of cytomegalovirus exposure and HLA in healthy donors. Turning to the study itself: The use of the same platform for the 95 to 150 validation repertoires and the 666 first-cohort repertoires was reported by a later analysis. Findings and caveats of the study: The classifier reportedly diagnosed cytomegalovirus status with high sensitivity and specificity.

The 120-subject validation cohort, separate from the roughly 700-subject first cohort, included the donors. The sequence came from a young woman in good health and CMV-seropositive. The sequenced material came from PBMCs. V and J are TRBV7-2 and TRBJ2-4, with TRBD1 identical over 9 bases. The CDR3 DNA sequence: TGTGCCAGCAGCTTCTCCGGGACAGGGAACCCAAACATTCAGTACTTC. Translated: CASSFSGTGNPNIQYF.